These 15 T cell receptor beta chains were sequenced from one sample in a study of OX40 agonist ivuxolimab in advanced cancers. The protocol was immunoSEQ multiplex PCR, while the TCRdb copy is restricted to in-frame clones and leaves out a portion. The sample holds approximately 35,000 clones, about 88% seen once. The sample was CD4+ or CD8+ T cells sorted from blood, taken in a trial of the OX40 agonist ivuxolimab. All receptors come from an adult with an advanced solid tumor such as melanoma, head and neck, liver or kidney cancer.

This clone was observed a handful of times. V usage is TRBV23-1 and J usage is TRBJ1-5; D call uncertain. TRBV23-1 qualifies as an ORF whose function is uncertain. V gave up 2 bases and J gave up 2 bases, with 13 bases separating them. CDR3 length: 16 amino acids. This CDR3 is CASSQPFGNCNQPQHF. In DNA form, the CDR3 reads TGCGCCAGCAGTCAACCTTTCGGAAATTGCAATCAGCCCCAGCATTTT.

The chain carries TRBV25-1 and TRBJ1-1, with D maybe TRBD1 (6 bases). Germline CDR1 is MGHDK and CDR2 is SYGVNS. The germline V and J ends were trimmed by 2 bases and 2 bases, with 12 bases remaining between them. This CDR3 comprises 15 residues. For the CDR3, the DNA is TGTGCCAGCAGTGAAGGTTCGACAGGAAACACTGAAGCTTTCTTT. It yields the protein CASSEGSTGNTEAFF. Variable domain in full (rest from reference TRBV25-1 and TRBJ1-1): EADIYQTPRYLVIGTGKKITLECSQTMGHDKMYWYQQDPGMELHLIHYSYGVNSTEKGDLSSESTVSRIRTEHFPLTLESARPSHTSQYLCASSEGSTGNTEAFFGQGTRLTVV.

CDR3 sequence reads: CASSFRRDRSSYEQYF. As DNA, the CDR3 is TGTGCCAGCAGCTTTCGGAGGGACAGAAGCTCCTACGAGCAGTACTTC. The chain links TRBV7-8 to TRBJ2-7; D is possibly TRBD1 (7 bases). Trimming stripped 3 bases from V and 0 bases from J, with 15 bases between. The CDR3 length is 16 residues. Germline V gene sequence: CDR1 SGHVS, CDR2 FQNEAQ.

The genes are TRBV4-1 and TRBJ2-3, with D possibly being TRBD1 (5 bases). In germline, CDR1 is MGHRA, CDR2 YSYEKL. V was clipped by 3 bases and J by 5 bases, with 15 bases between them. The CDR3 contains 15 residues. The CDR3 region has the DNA TGCGCCAGCAGCCACGGCAGGGCCCCCGGAGATACGCAGTATTTT. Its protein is CASSHGRAPGDTQYF.

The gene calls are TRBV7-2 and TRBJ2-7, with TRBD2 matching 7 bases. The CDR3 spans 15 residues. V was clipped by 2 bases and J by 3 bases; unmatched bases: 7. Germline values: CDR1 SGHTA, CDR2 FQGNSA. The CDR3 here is CASSLRPSGYYEQYF. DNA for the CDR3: TGTGCCAGCAGCTTAAGGCCTAGCGGATACTACGAGCAGTACTTC.

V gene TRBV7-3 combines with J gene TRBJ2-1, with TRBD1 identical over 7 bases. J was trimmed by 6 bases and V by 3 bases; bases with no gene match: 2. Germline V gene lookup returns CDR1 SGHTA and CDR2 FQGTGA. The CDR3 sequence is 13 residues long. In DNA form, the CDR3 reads TGTGCCAGCAGCTTCGACAGGGCCAATGAGCAGTTCTTC. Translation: CASSFDRANEQFF.

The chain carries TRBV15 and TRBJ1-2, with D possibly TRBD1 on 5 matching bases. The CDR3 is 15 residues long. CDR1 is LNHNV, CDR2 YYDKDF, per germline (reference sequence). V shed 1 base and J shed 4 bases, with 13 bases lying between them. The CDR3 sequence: CATSRGSGAFYGYTF. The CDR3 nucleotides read TGTGCCACCAGCAGAGGTTCCGGGGCCTTCTATGGCTACACCTTC. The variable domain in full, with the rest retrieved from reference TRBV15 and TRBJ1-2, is DAMVIQNPRYQVTQFGKPVTLSCSQTLNHNVMYWYQQKSSQAPKLLFHYYDKDFNNEADTPDNFQSRRPNTSFCFLDIRSPGLGDTAMYLCATSRGSGAFYGYTFGSGTRLTVV.

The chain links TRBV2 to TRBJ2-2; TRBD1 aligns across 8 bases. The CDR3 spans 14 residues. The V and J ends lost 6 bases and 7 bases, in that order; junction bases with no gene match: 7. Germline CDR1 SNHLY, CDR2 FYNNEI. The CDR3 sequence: CASRSRDRIGELFF. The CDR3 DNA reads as TGTGCCAGCAGGAGCCGGGACAGGATCGGGGAGCTGTTTTTT.

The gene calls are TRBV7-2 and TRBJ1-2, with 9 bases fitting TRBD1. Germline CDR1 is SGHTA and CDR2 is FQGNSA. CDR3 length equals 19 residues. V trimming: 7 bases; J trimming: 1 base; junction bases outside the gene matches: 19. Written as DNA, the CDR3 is TGTGCCAGCACCAGCGCCTTCGGGACAGGGAACCTCTTTAACTATGGCTACACCTTC. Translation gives CASTSAFGTGNLFNYGYTF.

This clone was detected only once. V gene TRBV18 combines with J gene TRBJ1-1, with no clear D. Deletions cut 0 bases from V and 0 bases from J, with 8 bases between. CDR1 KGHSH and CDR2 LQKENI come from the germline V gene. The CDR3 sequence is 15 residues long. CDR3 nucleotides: TGTGCCAGCTCACCACCAGGGTGGATGAACACTGAAGCTTTCTTT. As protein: CASSPPGWMNTEAFF.

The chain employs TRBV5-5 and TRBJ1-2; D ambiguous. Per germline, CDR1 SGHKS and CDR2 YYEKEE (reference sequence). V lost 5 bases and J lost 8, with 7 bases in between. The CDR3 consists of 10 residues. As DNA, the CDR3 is TGTGCCAGCAGGGGCAACGGCTACACCTTC. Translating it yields CASRGNGYTF. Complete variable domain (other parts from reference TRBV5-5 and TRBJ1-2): DAGVTQSPTHLIKTRGQQVTLRCSPISGHKSVSWYQQVLGQGPQFIFQYYEKEERGRGNFPDRFSARQFPNYSSELNVNALLLGDSALYLCASRGNGYTFGSGTRLTVV.

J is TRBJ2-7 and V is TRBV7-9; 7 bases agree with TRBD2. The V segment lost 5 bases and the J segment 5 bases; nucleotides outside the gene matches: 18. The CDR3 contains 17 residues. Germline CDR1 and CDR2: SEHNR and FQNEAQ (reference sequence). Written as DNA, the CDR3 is TGTGCCAGCAGCCAAGAACCCAGTGGACTAGAGAGGGACGAGCAGTACTTC. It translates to CASSQEPSGLERDEQYF. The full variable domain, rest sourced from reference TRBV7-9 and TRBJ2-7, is DTGVSQNPRHKITKRGQNVTFRCDPISEHNRLYWYRQTLGQGPEFLTYFQNEAQLEKSRLLSDRFSAERPKGSFSTLEIQRTEQGDSAMYLCASSQEPSGLERDEQYFGPGTRLTVT.

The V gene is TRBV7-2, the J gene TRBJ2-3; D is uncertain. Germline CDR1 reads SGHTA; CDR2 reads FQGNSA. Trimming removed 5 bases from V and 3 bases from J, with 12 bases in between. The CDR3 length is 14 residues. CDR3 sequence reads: CASSGPQATDTQYF. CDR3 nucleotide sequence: TGTGCCAGCAGCGGCCCTCAGGCTACAGATACGCAGTATTTT.

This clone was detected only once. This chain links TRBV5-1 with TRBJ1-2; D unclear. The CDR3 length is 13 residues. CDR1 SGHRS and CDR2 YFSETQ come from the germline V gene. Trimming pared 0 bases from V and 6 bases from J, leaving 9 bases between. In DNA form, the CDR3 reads TGCGCCAGCAGCTTGGAAGGGTTGGATGGCTACACCTTC. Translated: CASSLEGLDGYTF.

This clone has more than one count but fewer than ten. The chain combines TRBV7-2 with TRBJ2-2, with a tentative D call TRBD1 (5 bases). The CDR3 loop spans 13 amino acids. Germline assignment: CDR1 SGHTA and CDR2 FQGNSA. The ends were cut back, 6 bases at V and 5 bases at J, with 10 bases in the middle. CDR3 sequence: CASRRDSTGELFF. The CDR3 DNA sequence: TGTGCCAGCAGGCGAGACAGTACCGGGGAGCTGTTTTTT.